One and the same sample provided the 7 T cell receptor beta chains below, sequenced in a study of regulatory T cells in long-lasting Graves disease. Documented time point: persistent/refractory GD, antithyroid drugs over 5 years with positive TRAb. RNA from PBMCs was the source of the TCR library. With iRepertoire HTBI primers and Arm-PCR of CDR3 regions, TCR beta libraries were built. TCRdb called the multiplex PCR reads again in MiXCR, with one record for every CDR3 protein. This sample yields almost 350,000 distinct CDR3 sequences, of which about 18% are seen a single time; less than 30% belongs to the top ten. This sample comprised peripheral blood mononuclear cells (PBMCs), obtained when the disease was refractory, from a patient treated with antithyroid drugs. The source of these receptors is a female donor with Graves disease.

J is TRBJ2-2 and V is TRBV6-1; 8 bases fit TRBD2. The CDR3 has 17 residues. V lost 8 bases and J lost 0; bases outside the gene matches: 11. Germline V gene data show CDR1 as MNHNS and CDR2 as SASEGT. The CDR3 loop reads CASHPGGAGANTGELFF. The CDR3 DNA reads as TGTGCCAGCCATCCCGGGGGGGCAGGTGCGAACACCGGGGAGCTGTTTTTT.

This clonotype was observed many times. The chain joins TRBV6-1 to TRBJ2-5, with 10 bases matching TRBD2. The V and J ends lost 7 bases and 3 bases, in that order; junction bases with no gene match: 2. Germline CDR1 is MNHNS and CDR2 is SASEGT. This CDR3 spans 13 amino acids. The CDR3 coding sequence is TGTGCCAGCACCCTAGCGGGAGAAGAGACCCAGTACTTC. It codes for CASTLAGEETQYF.

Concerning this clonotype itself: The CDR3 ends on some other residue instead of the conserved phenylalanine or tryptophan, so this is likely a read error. CDR3 nucleotide sequence: TGTGCCACCAGCCACAGGGGGGGTCAGCCCCAGCATCTT. It codes for CATSHRGGQPQHL. The rearrangement uses TRBV24-1 and TRBJ1-5, with TRBD1 matching over 8 bases. Germline values: CDR1 KGHDR, CDR2 SFDVKD. Trimming removed 7 bases from V and 6 bases from J; junction bases left unmatched: 4. The CDR3 consists of 13 residues.

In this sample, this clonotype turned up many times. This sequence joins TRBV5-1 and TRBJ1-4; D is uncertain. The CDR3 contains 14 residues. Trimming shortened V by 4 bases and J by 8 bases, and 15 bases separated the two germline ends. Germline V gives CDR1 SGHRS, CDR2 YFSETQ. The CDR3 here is CASSPGREGEKLFF. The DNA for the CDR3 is TGCGCCAGCAGCCCCGGGAGAGAAGGCGAAAAACTGTTTTTT.

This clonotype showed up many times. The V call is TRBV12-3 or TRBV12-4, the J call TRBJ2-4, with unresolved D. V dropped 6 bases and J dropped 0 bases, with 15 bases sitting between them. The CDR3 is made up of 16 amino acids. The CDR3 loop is CASSPPFLAAKNIQYF. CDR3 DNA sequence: TGTGCCAGCAGCCCACCCTTCTTGGCAGCCAAAAACATTCAGTACTTC.

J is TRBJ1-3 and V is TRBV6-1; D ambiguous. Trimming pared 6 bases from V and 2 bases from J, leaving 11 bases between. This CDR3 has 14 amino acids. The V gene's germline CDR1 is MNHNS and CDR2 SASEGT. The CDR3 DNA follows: TGTGCCAGCAGCCAAGGAGTTACTGGAAACACCATATATTTT. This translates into CASSQGVTGNTIYF.

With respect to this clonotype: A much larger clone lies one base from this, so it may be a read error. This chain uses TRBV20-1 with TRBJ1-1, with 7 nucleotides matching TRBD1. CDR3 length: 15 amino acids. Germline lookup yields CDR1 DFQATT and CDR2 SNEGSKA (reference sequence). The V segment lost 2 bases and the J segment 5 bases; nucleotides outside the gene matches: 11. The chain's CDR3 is CSARSEGGRGTEAFF. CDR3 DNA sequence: TGCAGTGCTAGATCAGAAGGGGGCAGAGGTACTGAAGCTTTCTTT.